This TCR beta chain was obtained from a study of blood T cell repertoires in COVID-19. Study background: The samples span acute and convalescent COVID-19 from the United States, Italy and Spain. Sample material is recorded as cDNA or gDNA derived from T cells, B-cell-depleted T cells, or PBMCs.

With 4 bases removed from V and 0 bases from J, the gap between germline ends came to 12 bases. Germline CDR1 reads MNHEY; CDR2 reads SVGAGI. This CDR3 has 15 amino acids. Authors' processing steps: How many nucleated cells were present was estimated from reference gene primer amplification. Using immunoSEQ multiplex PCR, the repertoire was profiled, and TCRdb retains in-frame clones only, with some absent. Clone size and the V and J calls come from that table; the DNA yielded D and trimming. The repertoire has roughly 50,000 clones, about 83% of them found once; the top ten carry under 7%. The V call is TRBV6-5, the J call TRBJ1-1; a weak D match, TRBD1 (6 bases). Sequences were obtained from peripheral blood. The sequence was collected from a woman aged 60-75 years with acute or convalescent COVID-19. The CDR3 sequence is CASSLMGQLNTEAFF. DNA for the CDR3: TGTGCCAGCAGTTTAATGGGACAACTGAACACTGAAGCTTTCTTT.